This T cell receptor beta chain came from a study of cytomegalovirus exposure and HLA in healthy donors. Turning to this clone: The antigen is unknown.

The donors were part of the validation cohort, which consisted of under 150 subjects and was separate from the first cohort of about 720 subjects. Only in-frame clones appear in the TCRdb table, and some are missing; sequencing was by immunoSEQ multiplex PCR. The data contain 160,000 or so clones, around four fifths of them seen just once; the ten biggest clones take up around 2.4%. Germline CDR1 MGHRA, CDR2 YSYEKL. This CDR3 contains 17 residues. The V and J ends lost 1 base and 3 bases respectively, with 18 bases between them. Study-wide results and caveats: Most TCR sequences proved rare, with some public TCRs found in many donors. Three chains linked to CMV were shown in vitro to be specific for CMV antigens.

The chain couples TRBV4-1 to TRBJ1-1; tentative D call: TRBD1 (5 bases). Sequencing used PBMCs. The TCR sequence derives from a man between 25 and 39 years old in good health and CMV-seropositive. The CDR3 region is CASSQVGVGRADTEAFF. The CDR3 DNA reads TGCGCCAGCAGCCAAGTAGGCGTAGGCAGGGCGGACACTGAAGCTTTCTTT.